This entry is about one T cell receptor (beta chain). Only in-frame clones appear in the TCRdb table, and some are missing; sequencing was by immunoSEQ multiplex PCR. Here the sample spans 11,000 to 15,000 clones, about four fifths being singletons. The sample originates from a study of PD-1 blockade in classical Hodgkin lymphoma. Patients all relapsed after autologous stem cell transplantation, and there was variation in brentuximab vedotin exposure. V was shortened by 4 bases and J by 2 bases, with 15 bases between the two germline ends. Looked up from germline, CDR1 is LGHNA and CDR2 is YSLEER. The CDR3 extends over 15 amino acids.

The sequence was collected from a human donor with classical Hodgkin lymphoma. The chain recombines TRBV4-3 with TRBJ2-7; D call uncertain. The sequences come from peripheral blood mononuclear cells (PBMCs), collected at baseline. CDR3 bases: TGCGCCAGCAGCCCCGGTCCACAGTCGACCTACGAGCAGTACTTC. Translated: CASSPGPQSTYEQYF.